A single sample gave rise to the 17 T cell receptor beta chains below, sequenced in a study of lymphopenia after photon versus proton radiotherapy. This table comes from immunoSEQ multiplex PCR, and its TCRdb copy is limited to in-frame clones, with some not included. The table records 10,000 to 15,000 clones, roughly 90% of them present only once. The sample consisted of peripheral blood, taken from a patient treated with proton-based radiotherapy. These receptors all come from a man in his 60s with pancreatic cancer.

The V gene is TRBV5-1, the J gene TRBJ1-2; D unresolved. Trimming cost V 7 bases and J 6 bases, with 16 bases left between them. CDR1 is SGHRS, CDR2 YFSETQ, per germline. The length of the CDR3 is 13 residues. In DNA, the CDR3 is TGCGCCAGCGCCCTTAATATGGCGGATGGCTACACCTTC. Translated, it gives CASALNMADGYTF.

The rearrangement uses TRBV18 and TRBJ2-6; TRBD1 might be the D (5 bases). V was trimmed by 3 bases and J by 0 bases, leaving 9 bases between them. Germline CDR1 reads KGHSH; CDR2 reads LQKENI. This CDR3 comprises 16 residues. The CDR3, as DNA: TGTGCCAGCTCACCCTCGACAGCCTCTGGGGCCAACGTCCTGACTTTC. Protein: CASSPSTASGANVLTF.

The chain links TRBV18 to TRBJ1-1; no clear D. The V and J ends lost 2 bases and 1 base respectively, with 5 bases between them. CDR3 length equals 13 residues. Per the germline V gene, CDR1 is KGHSH and CDR2 is LQKENI. CDR3 residues: CASSPAQNTEAFF. The CDR3 bases are TGTGCCAGCTCACCAGCCCAGAACACTGAAGCTTTCTTT.

This chain uses TRBV10-3 with TRBJ2-1; 8 bases agree with TRBD2. The CDR3 is made up of 15 amino acids. Germline CDR1 ENHRY, CDR2 SYGVKD. Trimming cost V 0 bases and J 8 bases; bases outside gene matches: 6. CDR3 residues: CAISESVRGGDEQFF. The CDR3 region has the DNA TGTGCCATCAGTGAGTCCGTCCGGGGGGGCGATGAGCAGTTCTTC.

V usage is TRBV2 and J usage is TRBJ2-2, with unresolved D. CDR3 length: 16 amino acids. Germline-derived CDR1 and CDR2 are SNHLY and FYNNEI. The V end was cut by 2 bases, the J end by 1 base, with 11 bases between. The CDR3 nucleotides are TGTGCCAGCAGTGAAACGGGCCCCTGGAACACCGGGGAGCTGTTTTTT. Its translation: CASSETGPWNTGELFF.

The chain links TRBV7-9 to TRBJ1-2, with 7 bases aligning to TRBD1. J gave up 4 bases and V 2 bases, and 4 bases lay outside the gene matches. The germline CDR1 and CDR2 sequences are SEHNR and FQNEAQ (reference sequence). The CDR3 is 14 amino acids. The CDR3 DNA reads TGTGCCAGCAGCTTATTGACAGGGTCCTATGGCTACACCTTC. Translated: CASSLLTGSYGYTF.

This clone showed up just once. The chain combines TRBV4-2 with TRBJ2-1; TRBD2 agrees at 12 bases. Germline CDR1 and CDR2: LGHNA and YNFKEQ. The CDR3 loop spans 21 amino acids. J gave up 1 base and V 3 bases, and 16 bases lay outside the gene matches. In DNA form, the CDR3 reads TGTGCCAGCAGCCAGCGACCGGGACTAGCGGGTTCCGCATCATCCTACAATGAGCAGTTCTTC. It codes for CASSQRPGLAGSASSYNEQFF.

The genes are TRBV3-2 and TRBJ2-7. TRBV3-2 is annotated as a pseudogene. The CDR3 runs to 8 residues. The CDR3 loop is CAKGEQYF. The CDR3 DNA is TGTGCCAAGGGAGAGCAGTACTTC.

This clone is a singleton in its sample. The chain combines TRBV7-2 with TRBJ2-7, with 8 bases lining up with TRBD1. Germline V gives CDR1 SGHTA, CDR2 FQGNSA. CDR3 length: 14 residues. V lost 2 bases to trimming and J lost 3 bases; unmatched junction nucleotides: 3. CDR3 loop: CASSLSGQDYEQYF. Written as DNA, the CDR3 is TGTGCCAGCAGCTTATCGGGACAGGACTACGAGCAGTACTTC.

The J gene is TRBJ2-1, the V gene TRBV29-1; TRBD2 aligns across 9 bases. This CDR3 region has 13 residues. V trimming: 5 bases; J trimming: 9 bases; junction bases outside the gene matches: 8. In germline, CDR1 is SQVTM, CDR2 ANQGSEA. The CDR3 DNA sequence: TGCAGCGTTCTCCTAGCGGGATTGGGTGAGCAGTTCTTC. Residues: CSVLLAGLGEQFF.

The V call is TRBV14, the J call TRBJ2-2; D uncertain. The V end lost 0 bases, the J end lost 5 bases, and 4 bases lay between the germline ends. The CDR3 sequence is 13 residues long. Per the germline V gene, CDR1 is SGHDN and CDR2 is FVKESK. The CDR3 loop reads CASSQDRTGELFF. CDR3 nucleotides: TGTGCCAGCAGCCAAGATAGAACCGGGGAGCTGTTTTTT.

The chain recombines TRBV7-3 with TRBJ2-7; 9 bases fit TRBD1. The germline CDR1 and CDR2 sequences are SGHTA and FQGTGA. The V segment lost 0 bases and the J segment 5 bases; nucleotides outside the gene matches: 14. The CDR3 covers 18 residues. CDR3 nucleotide sequence: TGTGCCAGCAGCTTAACGGGACAGGGTCACGATTTGATGGACGAGCAGTACTTC. Its translation is CASSLTGQGHDLMDEQYF. The full variable domain, rest sourced from reference TRBV7-3 and TRBJ2-7, is GAGVSQTPSNKVTEKGKYVELRCDPISGHTALYWYRQSLGQGPEFLIYFQGTGAADDSGLPNDRFFAVRPEGSVSTLKIQRTERGDSAVYLCASSLTGQGHDLMDEQYFGPGTRLTVT.

The genes are TRBV6-6 and TRBJ2-7; 10 positions match TRBD1. V was pared by 4 bases and J by 7 bases, with 7 bases of the junction left unmatched. From germline, CDR1 is MNHNY and CDR2 SVGAGI (reference sequence). The CDR3 loop spans 14 amino acids. The CDR3 DNA reads as TGTGCCAGCAGTTTGGGGGACAGGGGCAAGGAGCAGTACTTC. Its protein is CASSLGDRGKEQYF.

The chain employs TRBV11-1 and TRBJ2-1; 12 bases map to TRBD2. Germline V gene sequence: CDR1 SGHAT, CDR2 FQDESV (reference sequence). V gave up 5 bases and J gave up 7 bases; unmatched junction bases: 9. The CDR3 sequence is 16 residues long. The CDR3 DNA follows: TGTGCCAGCAGCAGACAGACTAGCGGGAGTTCGAATGAGCAGTTCTTC. Amino acids: CASSRQTSGSSNEQFF. The variable domain in full, with the rest retrieved from reference TRBV11-1 and TRBJ2-1, is EAEVAQSPRYKITEKSQAVAFWCDPISGHATLYWYRQILGQGPELLVQFQDESVVDDSQLPKDRFSAERLKGVDSTLKIQPAELGDSAMYLCASSRQTSGSSNEQFFGPGTRLTVL.

The V call is TRBV19, the J call TRBJ2-6; D not certain. This CDR3 contains 15 residues. Deletions cut 6 bases from V and 4 bases from J, with 13 bases between. CDR1 and CDR2 (germline): LNHDA, SQIVND (reference sequence). CDR3 DNA: TGTGCCAGTAGGGAGCTGACTTCGGGGGCCAACGTCCTGACTTTC. As protein: CASRELTSGANVLTF.

The rearrangement links TRBV30 to TRBJ2-7, with D hard to call. Germline V gives CDR1 GTSNPN, CDR2 SVGIG (reference sequence). This CDR3 has 14 amino acids. V was cut by 3 bases and J by 3 bases, with 15 bases left in between. The CDR3 is CAWRASHLIYEQYF. In DNA form, the CDR3 reads TGTGCCTGGAGGGCGAGCCACTTAATCTACGAGCAGTACTTC.

This sequence joins TRBV28 and TRBJ1-5; 9 bases map to TRBD1. Germline V gene sequence: CDR1 MDHEN, CDR2 SYDVKM. CDR3 size: 15 residues. Trimming took 10 bases from V and 5 from J; bases not matched to a gene: 12. CDR3 protein: CATRPPGTGYQPQHF. CDR3 nucleotide sequence: TGTGCCACCAGACCTCCCGGGACAGGGTATCAGCCCCAGCATTTT. The full variable domain, rest sourced from reference TRBV28 and TRBJ1-5, is DVKVTQSSRYLVKRTGEKVFLECVQDMDHENMFWYRQDPGLGLRLIYFSYDVKMKEKGDIPEGYSVSREKKERFSLILESASTNQTSMYLCATRPPGTGYQPQHFGDGTRLSIL.